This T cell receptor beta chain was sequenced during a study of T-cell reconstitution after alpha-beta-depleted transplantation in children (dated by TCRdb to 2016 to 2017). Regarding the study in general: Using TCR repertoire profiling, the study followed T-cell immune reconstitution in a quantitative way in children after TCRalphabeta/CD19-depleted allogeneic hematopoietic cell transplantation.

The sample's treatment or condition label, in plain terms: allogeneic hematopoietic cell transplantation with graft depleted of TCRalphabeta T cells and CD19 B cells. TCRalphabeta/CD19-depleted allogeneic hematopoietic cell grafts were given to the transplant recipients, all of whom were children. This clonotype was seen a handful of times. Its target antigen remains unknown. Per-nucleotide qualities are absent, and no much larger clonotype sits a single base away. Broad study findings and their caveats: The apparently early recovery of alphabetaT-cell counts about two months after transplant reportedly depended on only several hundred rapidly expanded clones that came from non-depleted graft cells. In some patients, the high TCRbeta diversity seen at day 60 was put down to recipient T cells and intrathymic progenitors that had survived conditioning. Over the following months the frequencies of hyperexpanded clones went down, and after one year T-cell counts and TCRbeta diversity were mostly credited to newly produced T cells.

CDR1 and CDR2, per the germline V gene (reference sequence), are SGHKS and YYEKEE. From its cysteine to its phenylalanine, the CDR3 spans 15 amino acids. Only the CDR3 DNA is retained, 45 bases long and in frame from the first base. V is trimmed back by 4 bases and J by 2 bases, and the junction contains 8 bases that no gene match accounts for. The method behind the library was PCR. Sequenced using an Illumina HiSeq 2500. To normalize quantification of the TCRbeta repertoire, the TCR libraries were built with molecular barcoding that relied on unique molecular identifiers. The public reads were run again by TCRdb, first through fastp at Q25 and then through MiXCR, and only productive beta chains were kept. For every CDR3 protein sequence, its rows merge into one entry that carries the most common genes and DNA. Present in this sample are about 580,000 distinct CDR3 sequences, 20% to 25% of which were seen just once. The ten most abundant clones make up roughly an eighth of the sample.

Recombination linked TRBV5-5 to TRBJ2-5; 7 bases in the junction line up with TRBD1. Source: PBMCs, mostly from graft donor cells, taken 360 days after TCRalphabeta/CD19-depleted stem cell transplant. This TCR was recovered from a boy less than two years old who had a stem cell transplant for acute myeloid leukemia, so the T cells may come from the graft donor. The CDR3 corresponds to CASSTLWGQQETQYF. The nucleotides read TGTGCCAGCAGCACCCTGTGGGGACAGCAAGAGACCCAGTACTTC.